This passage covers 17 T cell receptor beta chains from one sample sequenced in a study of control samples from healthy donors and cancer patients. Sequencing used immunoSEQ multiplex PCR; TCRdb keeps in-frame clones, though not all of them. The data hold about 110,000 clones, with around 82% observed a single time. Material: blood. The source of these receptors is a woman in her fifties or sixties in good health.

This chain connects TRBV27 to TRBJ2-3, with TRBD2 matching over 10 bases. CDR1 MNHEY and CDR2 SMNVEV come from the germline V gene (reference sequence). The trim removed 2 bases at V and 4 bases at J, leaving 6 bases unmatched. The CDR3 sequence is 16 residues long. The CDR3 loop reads CASSLRVAGGADTQYF. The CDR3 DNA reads TGTGCCAGCAGTTTAAGGGTAGCGGGGGGTGCAGATACGCAGTATTTT.

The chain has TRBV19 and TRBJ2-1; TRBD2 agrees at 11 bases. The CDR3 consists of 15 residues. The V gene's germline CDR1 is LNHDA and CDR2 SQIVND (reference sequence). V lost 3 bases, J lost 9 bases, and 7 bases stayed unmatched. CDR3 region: CASSIGTSGQGEQFF. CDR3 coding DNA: TGTGCCAGTAGTATCGGGACTAGCGGACAGGGTGAGCAGTTCTTC.

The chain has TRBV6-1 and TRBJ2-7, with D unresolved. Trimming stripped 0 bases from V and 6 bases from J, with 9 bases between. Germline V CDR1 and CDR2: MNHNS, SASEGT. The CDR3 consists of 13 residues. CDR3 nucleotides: TGTGCCAGCAGTGAAGCGCCGGCCCTCGAGCAGTACTTC. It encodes CASSEAPALEQYF.

The CDR3: CASSPDRVGEKLFF. The CDR3 nucleotides are TGTGCCAGCAGCCCGGACAGGGTTGGAGAAAAACTGTTTTTT. This chain connects TRBV7-2 to TRBJ1-4; 8 positions match TRBD1. The CDR3 is 14 amino acids. V shed 5 bases, J shed 8 bases, and the junction held 7 bases outside the gene matches. From germline, CDR1 is SGHTA and CDR2 FQGNSA.

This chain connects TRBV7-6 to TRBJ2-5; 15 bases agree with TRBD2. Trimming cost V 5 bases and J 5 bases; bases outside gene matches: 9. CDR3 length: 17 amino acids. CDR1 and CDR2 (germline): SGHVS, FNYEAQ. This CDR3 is CASSPNPGTSGGETQYF. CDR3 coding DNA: TGTGCCAGCAGCCCCAACCCCGGGACTAGCGGGGGGGAGACCCAGTACTTC.

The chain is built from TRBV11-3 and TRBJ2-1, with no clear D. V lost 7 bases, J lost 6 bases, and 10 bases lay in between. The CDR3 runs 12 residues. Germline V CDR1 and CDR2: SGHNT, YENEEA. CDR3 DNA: TGTGCCAGCACTCTGTCCAGCAATGAGCAGTTCTTC. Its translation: CASTLSSNEQFF.

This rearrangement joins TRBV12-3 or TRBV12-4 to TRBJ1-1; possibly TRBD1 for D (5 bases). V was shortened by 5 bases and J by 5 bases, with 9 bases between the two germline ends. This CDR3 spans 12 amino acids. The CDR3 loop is CASSPEGTEAFF. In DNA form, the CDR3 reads TGTGCCAGCAGTCCTGAGGGGACTGAAGCTTTCTTT.

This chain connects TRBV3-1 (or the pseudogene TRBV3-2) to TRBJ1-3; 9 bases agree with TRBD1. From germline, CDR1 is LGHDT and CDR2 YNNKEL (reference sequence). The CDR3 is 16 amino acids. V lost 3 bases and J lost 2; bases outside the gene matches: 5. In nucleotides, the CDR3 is TGTGCCAGCAGCCACTTACAGGGGGCCGCTGGAAACACCATATATTTT. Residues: CASSHLQGAAGNTIYF.

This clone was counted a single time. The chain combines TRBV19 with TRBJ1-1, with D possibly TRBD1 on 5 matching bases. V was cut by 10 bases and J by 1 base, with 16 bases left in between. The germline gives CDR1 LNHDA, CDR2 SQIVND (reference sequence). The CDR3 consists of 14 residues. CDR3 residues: CATRWGRRNTEAFF. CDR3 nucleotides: TGTGCCACCCGGTGGGGACGACGGAACACTGAAGCTTTCTTT. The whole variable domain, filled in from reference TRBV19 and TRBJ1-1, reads DGGITQSPKYLFRKEGQNVTLSCEQNLNHDAMYWYRQDPGQGLRLIYYSQIVNDFQKGDIAEGYSVSREKKESFPLTVTSAQKNPTAFYLCATRWGRRNTEAFFGQGTRLTVV.

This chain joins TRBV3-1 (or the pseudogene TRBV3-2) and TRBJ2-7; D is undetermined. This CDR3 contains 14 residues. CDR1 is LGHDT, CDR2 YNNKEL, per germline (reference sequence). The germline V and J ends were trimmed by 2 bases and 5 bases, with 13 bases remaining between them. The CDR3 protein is CASSQNLVGNEQYF. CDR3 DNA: TGTGCCAGCAGCCAAAATCTAGTTGGGAACGAGCAGTACTTC.

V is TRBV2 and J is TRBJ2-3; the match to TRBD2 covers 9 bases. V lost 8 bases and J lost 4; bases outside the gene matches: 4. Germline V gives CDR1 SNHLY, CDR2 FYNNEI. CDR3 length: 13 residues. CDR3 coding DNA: TGTGCCAGCTTAGCGGGAGAGGCAGATACGCAGTATTTT. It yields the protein CASLAGEADTQYF.

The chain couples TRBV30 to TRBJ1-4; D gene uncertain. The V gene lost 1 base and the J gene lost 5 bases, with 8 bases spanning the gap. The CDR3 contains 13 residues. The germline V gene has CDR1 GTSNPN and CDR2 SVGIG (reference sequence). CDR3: CAWSEGGNEKLFF. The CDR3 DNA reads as TGTGCCTGGAGTGAAGGCGGAAATGAAAAACTGTTTTTT.

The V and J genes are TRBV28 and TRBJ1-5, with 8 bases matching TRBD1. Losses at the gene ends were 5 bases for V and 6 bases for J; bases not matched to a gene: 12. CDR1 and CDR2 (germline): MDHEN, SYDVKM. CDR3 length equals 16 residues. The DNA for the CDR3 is TGTGCCAGCAGTGAGGGGGGGCAGGGGGCGGCTCAGCCCCAGCATTTT. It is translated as CASSEGGQGAAQPQHF.

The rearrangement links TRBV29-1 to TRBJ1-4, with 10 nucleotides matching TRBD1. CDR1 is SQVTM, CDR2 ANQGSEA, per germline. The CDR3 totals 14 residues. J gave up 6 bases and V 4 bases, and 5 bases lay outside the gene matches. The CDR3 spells CSVGGTGVHEKLFF. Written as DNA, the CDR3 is TGCAGCGTTGGGGGGACAGGGGTACATGAAAAACTGTTTTTT.

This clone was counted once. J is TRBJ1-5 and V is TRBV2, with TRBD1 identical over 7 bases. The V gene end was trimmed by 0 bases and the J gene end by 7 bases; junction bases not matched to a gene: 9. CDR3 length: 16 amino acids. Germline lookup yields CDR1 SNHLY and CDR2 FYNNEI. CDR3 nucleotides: TGTGCCAGCAGTGAAGCGCCCACAGGGGAAGGGCAGCCCCAGCATTTT. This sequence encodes CASSEAPTGEGQPQHF. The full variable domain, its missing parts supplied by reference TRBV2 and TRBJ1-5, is EPEVTQTPSHQVTQMGQEVILRCVPISNHLYFYWYRQILGQKVEFLVSFYNNEISEKSEIFDDQFSVERPDGSNFTLKIRSTKLEDSAMYFCASSEAPTGEGQPQHFGDGTRLSIL.

CDR3 loop: CASSLAVGQGWEKLFF. In nucleotides, the CDR3 is TGTGCCAGCAGCTTAGCGGTAGGACAGGGCTGGGAAAAACTGTTTTTT. This chain connects TRBV7-8 to TRBJ1-4; TRBD1 matches 8 bases. Germline V CDR1 and CDR2: SGHVS, FQNEAQ. The CDR3 is 16 residues long. V shed 0 bases and J 8 bases; nucleotides not matched to a gene: 8.

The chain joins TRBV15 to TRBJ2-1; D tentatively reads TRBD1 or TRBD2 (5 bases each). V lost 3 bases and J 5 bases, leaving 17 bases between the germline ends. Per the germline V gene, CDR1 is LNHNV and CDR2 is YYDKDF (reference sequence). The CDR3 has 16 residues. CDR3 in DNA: TGTGCCACCAGCAGGGACGGGACGGCCGGCAACAATGAGCAGTTCTTC. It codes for CATSRDGTAGNNEQFF.